The clone carrying this T cell receptor beta chain was counted only a few times. Its antigen is not identified. The sample originates from a study of T-cell reconstitution after alpha-beta-depleted transplantation in children. Study-level results: Fresh T-cell production supplied most of the T-cell counts and diversity seen one year after transplant. Reportedly, only several hundred clones from non-depleted graft cells drove alpha-beta T-cell counts at about two months.

Unique molecular identifiers were built into the TCRbeta library. TCRdb fed the PCR reads into MiXCR, producing one record per CDR3 protein. The sample includes 200,000 to 250,000 distinct CDR3 sequences, 7% to 9% seen only once; the top ten take 35%. Germline-derived CDR1 and CDR2 are SEHNR and FQNEAQ (reference sequence). This CDR3 contains 13 residues. The V gene lost 8 bases and the J gene lost 9 bases, with 18 bases spanning the gap. The chain is built from TRBV7-9 and TRBJ2-3; TRBD1 or TRBD2 may be the D gene (5 bases each). The sequence derives from a male patient between 2 and 10 years old who had a stem cell transplant for acute myeloid leukemia, so the T cells may come from the graft donor. This specimen was PBMCs, mostly from graft donor cells, taken 360 days after TCRalphabeta/CD19-depleted stem cell transplant. CDR3 in DNA: TGTGCCAGCTGCCGTTCCGGGGCATACACGCAGTATTTT. It encodes CASCRSGAYTQYF.